The sequence of this T cell receptor beta chain was determined in a study of blood T cell repertoires in COVID-19. Study as a whole: There were acute and convalescent COVID-19 samples, and they came from the United States, Italy and Spain. PBMCs, B-cell-depleted T cells, or T cells were the source of the cDNA or gDNA that made up the material.

Authors' data handling: Estimates of nucleated cell counts were drawn from the amplification of reference gene primers. Profiled with immunoSEQ multiplex PCR; TCRdb holds only in-frame clones, not every one. V, J and clone size are those of that table, while D and trimming were read from the DNA. The table includes about 220,000 clones, 65% to 90% detected once. This clonotype was sampled from a woman between 65 and 79 years old with acute or convalescent COVID-19. The material sequenced was peripheral blood.

The CDR3 is CASSKGTGNYEQYF. The DNA of the CDR3 is TGTGCCAGCAGCAAAGGGACAGGGAACTACGAGCAGTACTTC. This chain joins TRBV21-1 and TRBJ2-7; the table names TRBD1, a call not compared with the DNA. TRBV21-1 is an annotated pseudogene. This CDR3 has 14 amino acids.